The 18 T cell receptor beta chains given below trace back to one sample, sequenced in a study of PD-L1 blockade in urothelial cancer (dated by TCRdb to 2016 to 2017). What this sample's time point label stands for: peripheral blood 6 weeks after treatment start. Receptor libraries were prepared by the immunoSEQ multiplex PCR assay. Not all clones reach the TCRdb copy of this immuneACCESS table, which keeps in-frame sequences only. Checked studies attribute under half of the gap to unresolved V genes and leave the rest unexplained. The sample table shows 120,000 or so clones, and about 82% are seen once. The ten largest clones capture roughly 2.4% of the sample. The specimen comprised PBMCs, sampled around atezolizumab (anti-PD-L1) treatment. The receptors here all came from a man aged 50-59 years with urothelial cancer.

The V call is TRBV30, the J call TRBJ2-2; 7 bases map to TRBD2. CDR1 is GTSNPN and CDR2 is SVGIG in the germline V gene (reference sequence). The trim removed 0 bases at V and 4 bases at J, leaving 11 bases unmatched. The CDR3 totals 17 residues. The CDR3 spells CAWSVNGGGLSTGELFF. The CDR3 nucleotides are TGTGCCTGGAGTGTAAATGGGGGGGGGTTGAGCACCGGGGAGCTGTTTTTT.

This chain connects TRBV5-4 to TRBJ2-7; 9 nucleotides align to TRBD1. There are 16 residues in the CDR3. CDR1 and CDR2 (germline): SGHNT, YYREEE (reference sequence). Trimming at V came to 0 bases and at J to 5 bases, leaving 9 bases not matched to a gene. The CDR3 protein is CASSLALGQGLDEQYF. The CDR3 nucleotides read TGTGCCAGCAGCTTGGCCTTGGGACAGGGTTTGGACGAGCAGTACTTC.

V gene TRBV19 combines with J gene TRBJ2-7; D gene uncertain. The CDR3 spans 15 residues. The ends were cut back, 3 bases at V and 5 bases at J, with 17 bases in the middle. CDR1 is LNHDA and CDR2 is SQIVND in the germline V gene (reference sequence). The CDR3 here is CASSINRYKFHEQYF. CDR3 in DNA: TGTGCCAGTAGTATCAACAGATACAAATTTCACGAGCAGTACTTC.

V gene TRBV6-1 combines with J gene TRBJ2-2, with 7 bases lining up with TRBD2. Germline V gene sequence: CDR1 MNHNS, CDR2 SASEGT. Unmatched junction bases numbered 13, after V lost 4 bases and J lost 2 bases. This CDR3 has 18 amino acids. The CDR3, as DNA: TGTGCCAGCAGTGGACGCGTGGGGAGGGGCTCCAACACCGGGGAGCTGTTTTTT. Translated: CASSGRVGRGSNTGELFF.

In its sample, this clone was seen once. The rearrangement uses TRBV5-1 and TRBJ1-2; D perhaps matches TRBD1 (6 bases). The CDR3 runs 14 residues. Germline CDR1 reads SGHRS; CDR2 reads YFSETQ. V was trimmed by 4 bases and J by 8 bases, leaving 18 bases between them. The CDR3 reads CASSPVDSSLGYTF. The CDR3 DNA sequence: TGCGCCAGCAGCCCGGTGGACAGTAGCCTGGGCTACACCTTC.

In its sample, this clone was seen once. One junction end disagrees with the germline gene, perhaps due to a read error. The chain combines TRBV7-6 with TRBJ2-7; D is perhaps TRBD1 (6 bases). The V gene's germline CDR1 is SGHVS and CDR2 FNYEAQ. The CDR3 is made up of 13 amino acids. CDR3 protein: CASSLGAGVEQYF. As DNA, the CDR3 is TGTGCCAGCAGTTTAGGGGCAGGGGTCGAGCAGTACTTC.

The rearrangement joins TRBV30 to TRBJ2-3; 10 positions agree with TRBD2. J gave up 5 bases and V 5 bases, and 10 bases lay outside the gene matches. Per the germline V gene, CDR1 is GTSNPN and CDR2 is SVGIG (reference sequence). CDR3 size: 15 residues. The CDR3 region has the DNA TGTGCCTGGGGAAGCGGGAGGGGGCTTGGAGATACGCAGTATTTT. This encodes CAWGSGRGLGDTQYF.

CDR3 bases: TGTGCCAGCAGCTCGCTCGGAAACCTTTTCTTGGGGGGGTACGAGCAGTACTTC. This codes for CASSSLGNLFLGGYEQYF. The chain uses TRBV5-6 and TRBJ2-7; TRBD2 aligns across 7 bases. The germline V gene encodes CDR1 SGHDT and CDR2 YYEEEE. The J segment lost 4 bases and the V segment lost 3 bases, leaving 19 bases of the junction unmatched. This CDR3 has 18 amino acids.

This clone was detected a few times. CDR3 bases: TGTGCCAGTAGTATGAGAGTAGCTCTGAGTGAGACCCAGTACTTC. This codes for CASSMRVALSETQYF. The chain is built from TRBV19 and TRBJ2-5; D gene unclear. Germline V lookup: CDR1 LNHDA, CDR2 SQIVND (reference sequence). The CDR3 is 15 amino acids. Between the trimmed V and J ends, which lost 3 bases and 5 bases, there was a span of 16 bases.

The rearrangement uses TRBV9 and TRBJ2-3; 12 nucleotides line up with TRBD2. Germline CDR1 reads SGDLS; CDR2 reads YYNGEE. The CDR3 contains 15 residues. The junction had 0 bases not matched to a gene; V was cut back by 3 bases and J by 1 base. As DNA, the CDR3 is TGTGCCAGCAGCGGGACTAGCGGGGGCACAGATACGCAGTATTTT. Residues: CASSGTSGGTDTQYF.

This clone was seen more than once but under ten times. CDR3 sequence reads: CASSQDSTAGNYGYTF. Here the CDR3 DNA reads TGTGCCAGCAGCCAAGATAGTACGGCGGGCAACTATGGCTACACCTTC. This rearrangement joins TRBV4-2 to TRBJ1-2; D unclear. The length of the CDR3 is 16 residues. Germline lookup yields CDR1 LGHNA and CDR2 YNFKEQ. The V gene lost 0 bases and the J gene lost 2 bases, with 13 bases spanning the gap.

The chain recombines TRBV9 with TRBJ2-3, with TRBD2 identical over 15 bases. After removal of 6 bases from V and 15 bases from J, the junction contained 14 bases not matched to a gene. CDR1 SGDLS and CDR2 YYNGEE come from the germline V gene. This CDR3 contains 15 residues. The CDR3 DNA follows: TGTGCCAGCAATTGTAGTTCCGGGACTAGCGGGAGGAGTTATTTT. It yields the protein CASNCSSGTSGRSYF.

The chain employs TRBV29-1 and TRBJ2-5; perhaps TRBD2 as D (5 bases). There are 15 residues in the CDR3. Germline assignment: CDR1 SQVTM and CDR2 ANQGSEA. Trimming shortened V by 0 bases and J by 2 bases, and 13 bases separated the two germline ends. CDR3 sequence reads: CSVEDGVARQETQYF. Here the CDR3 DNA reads TGCAGCGTTGAAGATGGGGTAGCGCGACAAGAGACCCAGTACTTC.

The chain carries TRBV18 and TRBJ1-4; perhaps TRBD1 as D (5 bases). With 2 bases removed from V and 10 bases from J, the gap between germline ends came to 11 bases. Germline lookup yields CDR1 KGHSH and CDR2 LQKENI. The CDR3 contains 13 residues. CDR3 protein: CASSPGGSGKLFF. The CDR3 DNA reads TGTGCCAGCTCACCAGGGGGGTCAGGAAAACTGTTTTTT. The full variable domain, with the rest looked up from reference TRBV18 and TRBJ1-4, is NAGVMQNPRHLVRRRGQEARLRCSPMKGHSHVYWYRQLPEEGLKFMVYLQKENIIDESGMPKERFSAEFPKEGPSILRIQQVVRGDSAAYFCASSPGGSGKLFFGSGTQLSVL.

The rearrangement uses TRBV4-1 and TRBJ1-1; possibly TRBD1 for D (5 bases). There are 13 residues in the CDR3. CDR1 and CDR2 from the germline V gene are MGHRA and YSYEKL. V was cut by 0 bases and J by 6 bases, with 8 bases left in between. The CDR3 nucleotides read TGCGCCAGCAGCCAAGATCAGGGCGCTGAAGCTTTCTTT. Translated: CASSQDQGAEAFF.

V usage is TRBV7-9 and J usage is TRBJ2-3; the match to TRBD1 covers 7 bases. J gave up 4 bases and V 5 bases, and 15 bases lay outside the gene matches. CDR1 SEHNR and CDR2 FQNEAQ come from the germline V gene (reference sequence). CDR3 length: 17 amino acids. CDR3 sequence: CASSTLTGKEFADTQYF. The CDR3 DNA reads TGTGCCAGCAGCACCTTGACAGGGAAGGAATTCGCAGATACGCAGTATTTT.

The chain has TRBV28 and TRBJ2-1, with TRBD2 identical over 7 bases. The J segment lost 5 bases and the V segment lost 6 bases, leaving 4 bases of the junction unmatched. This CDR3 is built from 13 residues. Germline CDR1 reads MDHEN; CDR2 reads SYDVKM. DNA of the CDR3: TGTGCCAGCAGGACTAGCACCGACAATGAGCAGTTCTTC. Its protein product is CASRTSTDNEQFF.

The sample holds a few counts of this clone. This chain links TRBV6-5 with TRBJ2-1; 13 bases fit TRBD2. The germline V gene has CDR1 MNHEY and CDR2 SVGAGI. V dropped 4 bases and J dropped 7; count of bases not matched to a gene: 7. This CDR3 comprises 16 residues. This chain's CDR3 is CASSLGLAGAMNEQFF. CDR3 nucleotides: TGTGCCAGCAGTTTAGGACTAGCGGGAGCTATGAATGAGCAGTTCTTC.